Below, 23 T cell receptor beta chains from the same sample are listed, as sequenced in a study of shared clonotypes between healthy human individuals. The table came from immunoSEQ multiplex PCR; TCRdb's copy has only in-frame clones and leaves some out. The sample holds roughly 1,600,000 clones, around 98.5% seen once. Sequenced input: naive CD4+ T cells sorted from blood. The subset is: CD45RA+ positively selected. The receptors originated from a young man in good health.

This clone was seen just once. V gene TRBV2 combines with J gene TRBJ2-1; D is perhaps TRBD2 (5 bases). V lost 7 bases and J lost 5, with 18 bases in between. The CDR3 spans 15 residues. CDR1 and CDR2 from the germline V gene are SNHLY and FYNNEI. The chain's CDR3 is CASTFRGVGDNEQFF. Here the CDR3 DNA reads TGTGCCAGCACGTTTCGGGGAGTGGGCGACAATGAGCAGTTCTTC.

The rearrangement links TRBV18 to TRBJ2-3, with a possible D match to TRBD1 (5 bases). V was pared by 1 base and J by 2 bases, with 10 bases between. Germline V gene sequence: CDR1 KGHSH, CDR2 LQKENI. The CDR3 has 15 amino acids. The chain's CDR3 is CASSPLPTVTDTQYF. The CDR3 region has the DNA TGTGCCAGCTCACCACTCCCGACAGTCACAGATACGCAGTATTTT.

This clone was seen just once. The chain joins TRBV5-1 to TRBJ2-3, with TRBD2 identical over 12 bases. The CDR3 length is 18 residues. In germline, CDR1 is SGHRS, CDR2 YFSETQ. The V and J ends lost 1 base and 1 base, in that order; junction bases with no gene match: 7. CDR3 bases: TGCGCCAGCAGCTTGAGGCTAGCGGGAGGGTTTGGCACAGATACGCAGTATTTT. Amino acid sequence: CASSLRLAGGFGTDTQYF.

In this sample, this clone turned up once. The chain joins TRBV7-9 to TRBJ2-5, with D perhaps TRBD2 (7 bases). Germline V gene data show CDR1 as SEHNR and CDR2 as FQNEAQ (reference sequence). Trimming took 6 bases from V and 4 from J, leaving 15 bases between them. The length of the CDR3 is 14 residues. The CDR3 coding sequence is TGTGCCAGCAGGGAGAGGGGGGGAGTAGAGACCCAGTACTTC. Protein product: CASRERGGVETQYF. The full variable domain, completed using reference TRBV7-9 and TRBJ2-5, is DTGVSQNPRHKITKRGQNVTFRCDPISEHNRLYWYRQTLGQGPEFLTYFQNEAQLEKSRLLSDRFSAERPKGSFSTLEIQRTEQGDSAMYLCASRERGGVETQYFGPGTRLLVL.

The rearrangement links TRBV6-6 to TRBJ2-3; perhaps D is TRBD1 or TRBD2 (6 bases each). Germline loops: CDR1 MNHNY, CDR2 SVGAGI (reference sequence). Deletions cut 6 bases from V and 4 bases from J, with 14 bases between. The CDR3 is made up of 14 amino acids. In DNA, the CDR3 is TGTGCCAGCAGCCCCTCAAGGGGGGCAGATACGCAGTATTTT. Its protein product is CASSPSRGADTQYF.

The chain employs TRBV7-2 and TRBJ2-7, with D uncertain. Per the germline V gene, CDR1 is SGHTA and CDR2 is FQGNSA. V shed 5 bases and J shed 6 bases, with 17 bases lying between them. This CDR3 comprises 14 residues. CDR3 coding DNA: TGTGCCAGCAGCCTGAGTAGGGCCTACGGCGAGCAGTACTTC. This translates into CASSLSRAYGEQYF.

The rearrangement joins TRBV11-3 to TRBJ2-7; the match to TRBD2 covers 8 bases. Germline CDR1 is SGHNT and CDR2 is YENEEA. The CDR3 length is 15 residues. Trimming took 1 base from V and 1 from J; bases not matched to a gene: 3. Here the CDR3 DNA reads TGTGCCAGCAGCTTAGGGGGCGGGAGGTCCTACGAGCAGTACTTC. Translating gives CASSLGGGRSYEQYF.

The chain has TRBV11-3 and TRBJ2-1; 9 bases align to TRBD2. CDR1 and CDR2 (germline): SGHNT, YENEEA. The CDR3 length is 16 residues. Unmatched junction bases numbered 12, after V lost 5 bases and J lost 7 bases. The CDR3 protein is CASSPLASGTTNEQFF. The CDR3 DNA sequence: TGTGCCAGCAGCCCGCTCGCTAGCGGGACTACTAATGAGCAGTTCTTC.

This rearrangement joins TRBV7-2 to TRBJ1-5, with 7 bases fitting TRBD1. Per the germline V gene, CDR1 is SGHTA and CDR2 is FQGNSA. V lost 6 bases and J lost 2; bases outside the gene matches: 7. There are 15 residues in the CDR3. The CDR3 DNA reads TGTGCCAGCAGAGCGGACAGGTCTCGCAATCAGCCCCAGCATTTT. This encodes CASRADRSRNQPQHF.

The chain combines TRBV29-1 with TRBJ2-5, with 12 bases identical to TRBD2. The CDR3 runs to 15 residues. With V trimmed by 7 bases and J by 5 bases, 11 bases remained unmatched. Germline V lookup: CDR1 SQVTM, CDR2 ANQGSEA. The CDR3 is CSAGASGRARETQYF. CDR3 DNA sequence: TGCAGCGCAGGGGCTAGCGGGAGGGCCCGGGAGACCCAGTACTTC.

J is TRBJ2-2 and V is TRBV11-3; TRBD2 matches 12 bases. The ends lost 1 base at V and 10 bases at J; junction bases unmatched: 10. Germline V gene lookup returns CDR1 SGHNT and CDR2 YENEEA. The CDR3 is made up of 17 amino acids. The CDR3 DNA follows: TGTGCCAGCAGCTTAGGAGGTTGGACTAGCGGGACGGAGGAGCTGTTTTTT. This codes for CASSLGGWTSGTEELFF.

V gene TRBV25-1 combines with J gene TRBJ2-7; 12 nucleotides line up with TRBD2. The CDR3 loop spans 17 amino acids. CDR1 and CDR2 from the germline V gene are MGHDK and SYGVNS. V dropped 2 bases and J dropped 3; count of bases not matched to a gene: 8. The CDR3 bases are TGTGCCAGCAGTGAAACCAGACTAGCGGGAGACCTCTACGAGCAGTACTTC. Amino acids: CASSETRLAGDLYEQYF.

The V and J genes are TRBV28 and TRBJ1-2; 11 nucleotides align to TRBD1. The CDR3 is 15 amino acids. CDR1 and CDR2 from the germline V gene are MDHEN and SYDVKM. The J segment lost 8 bases and the V segment lost 4 bases, leaving 9 bases of the junction unmatched. The DNA for the CDR3 is TGTGCCAGCAGTTCCTCGGACAGGGGGCGTAACGGCTACACCTTC. It codes for CASSSSDRGRNGYTF.

The V call is TRBV6-5, the J call TRBJ1-4, with D possibly matching TRBD1 (6 bases). This CDR3 spans 14 amino acids. CDR1 is MNHEY and CDR2 is SVGAGI in the germline V gene. V lost 5 bases to trimming and J lost 8 bases, with 15 bases between them. The CDR3 spells CASSPHRVGEKLFF. The CDR3 region has the DNA TGTGCCAGCAGTCCCCACAGGGTTGGGGAAAAACTGTTTTTT.

The rearrangement links TRBV15 to TRBJ2-7; TRBD2 aligns across 10 bases. Germline V gene lookup returns CDR1 LNHNV and CDR2 YYDKDF (reference sequence). This CDR3 has 14 residues. Germline trimming cut 1 base from V and 5 bases from J; bases unmatched to any gene: 2. The CDR3 spells CATSRGLAGDEQYF. As DNA, the CDR3 is TGTGCCACCAGCAGAGGGCTAGCGGGGGACGAGCAGTACTTC.

As to this clone: Mismatch with germline at one junction end may stem from a read error. This chain links TRBV7-7 with TRBJ2-1; D tentatively fits TRBD1 or TRBD2 (5 bases each). Germline lookup yields CDR1 SSHAT and CDR2 FNYEAQ (reference sequence). The CDR3 is 15 residues long. CDR3 coding DNA: TGTGCTAGCAGCTTAGGAACTAGTGGGGGCAATGAGCAGTTCTTC. Protein sequence: CASSLGTSGGNEQFF.

The gene calls are TRBV5-4 and TRBJ2-3, with 7 bases fitting TRBD2. The junction had 9 bases not matched to a gene; V was cut back by 0 bases and J by 8 bases. Germline CDR1 and CDR2: SGHNT and YYREEE (reference sequence). CDR3 size: 15 residues. CDR3 sequence: CASSLEQRDHATQYF. The CDR3 nucleotides read TGTGCCAGCAGCTTGGAGCAGCGGGACCACGCTACGCAGTATTTT.

V and J are TRBV6-1 and TRBJ2-3; TRBD1 is a possible D gene (5 bases). Germline V gives CDR1 MNHNS, CDR2 SASEGT. The CDR3 is 14 residues long. V was trimmed by 2 bases and J by 4 bases, leaving 10 bases between them. The CDR3 protein is CASSEHLGADTQYF. In nucleotides, the CDR3 is TGTGCCAGCAGTGAACACTTAGGGGCAGATACGCAGTATTTT.

The gene calls are TRBV6-1 and TRBJ2-7; 10 positions match TRBD1. Germline trimming cut 0 bases from V and 6 bases from J; bases unmatched to any gene: 8. Germline V lookup: CDR1 MNHNS, CDR2 SASEGT. The CDR3 consists of 16 residues. This chain's CDR3 is CASSEAGLGTGVEQYF. The DNA of the CDR3 is TGTGCCAGCAGTGAAGCGGGATTGGGGACAGGGGTCGAGCAGTACTTC.

The chain recombines TRBV28 with TRBJ2-2; no clear D. V was trimmed by 5 bases and J by 7 bases, leaving 8 bases between them. CDR3 length equals 12 residues. Germline-derived CDR1 and CDR2 are MDHEN and SYDVKM. CDR3 region: CASSLLFGELFF. The CDR3 coding sequence is TGTGCCAGCAGTCTCCTGTTCGGGGAGCTGTTTTTT.

The chain uses TRBV2 and TRBJ1-5; a weak D match, TRBD1 (5 bases). The CDR3 length is 14 residues. The V gene lost 6 bases and the J gene lost 1 base, with 10 bases spanning the gap. Germline CDR1 SNHLY, CDR2 FYNNEI. The CDR3 protein is CASSADTSNQPQHF. The CDR3 DNA follows: TGTGCCAGCAGCGCGGACACCAGCAATCAGCCCCAGCATTTT.

As concerns this clone: At the DNA level, this CDR3 is encoded by other sequences in the same sample as well. This chain connects TRBV5-1 to TRBJ2-5; D is ambiguous. The CDR3 covers 13 residues. Per the germline V gene, CDR1 is SGHRS and CDR2 is YFSETQ. Trimming stripped 2 bases from V and 5 bases from J, with 10 bases between. The CDR3 DNA reads TGCGCCAGCAGCTTCGGGTCTCAGGAGACCCAGTACTTC. Encoded protein: CASSFGSQETQYF.

A remark on this clone: Distinct nucleotide sequences in the sample also encode this CDR3. V is TRBV27 and J is TRBJ2-3; no reliable D call. Germline CDR1 and CDR2: MNHEY and SMNVEV (reference sequence). CDR3 length: 13 residues. V lost 3 bases, J lost 1 base, and 5 bases lay in between. CDR3 region: CASSFGGTDTQYF. DNA for the CDR3: TGTGCCAGCAGTTTCGGTGGCACAGATACGCAGTATTTT.